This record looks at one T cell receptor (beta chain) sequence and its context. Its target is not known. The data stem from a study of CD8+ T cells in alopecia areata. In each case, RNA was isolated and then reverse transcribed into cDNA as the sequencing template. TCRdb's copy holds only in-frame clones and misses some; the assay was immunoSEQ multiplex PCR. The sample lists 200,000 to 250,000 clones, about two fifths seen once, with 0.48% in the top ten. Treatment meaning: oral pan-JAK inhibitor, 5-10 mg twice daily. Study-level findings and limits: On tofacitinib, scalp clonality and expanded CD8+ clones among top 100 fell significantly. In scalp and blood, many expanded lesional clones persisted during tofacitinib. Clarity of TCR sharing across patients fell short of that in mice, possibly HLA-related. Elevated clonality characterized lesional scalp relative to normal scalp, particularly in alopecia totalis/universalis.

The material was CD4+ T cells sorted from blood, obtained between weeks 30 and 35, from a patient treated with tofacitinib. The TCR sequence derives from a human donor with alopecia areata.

The CDR3 sequence: CASSYSGHPAKNIQYF. DNA of the CDR3: TGTGCCAGCAGTTACTCGGGTCACCCTGCCAAAAACATTCAGTACTTC. The chain employs TRBV6-5 and TRBJ2-4; D gene unclear. With 0 bases removed from V and 1 base from J, the gap between germline ends came to 10 bases. CDR1 MNHEY and CDR2 SVGAGI come from the germline V gene. The CDR3 loop spans 16 amino acids.